This passage covers 7 T cell receptor beta chains from one sample sequenced in a study of shared clonotypes between healthy human individuals. The data were produced by immunoSEQ multiplex PCR, yet TCRdb's version contains in-frame clones alone and is incomplete. Among 2 million to 2.5 million clones listed, under 97% were seen once. The sequenced sample consisted of naive CD4+ T cells sorted from blood. Subset here: CD45RA+ positively selected. All receptors come from a man younger than 35 in good health.

V is TRBV28 and J is TRBJ1-6; D uncertain. The CDR3 extends over 15 amino acids. The germline V gene encodes CDR1 MDHEN and CDR2 SYDVKM. Trimming pared 2 bases from V and 7 bases from J, leaving 12 bases between. The CDR3 sequence is CASSLDAWRNSPLHF. Written as DNA, the CDR3 is TGTGCCAGCAGTTTAGATGCCTGGAGAAATTCACCCCTCCACTTT. Complete variable domain (other parts from reference TRBV28 and TRBJ1-6): DVKVTQSSRYLVKRTGEKVFLECVQDMDHENMFWYRQDPGLGLRLIYFSYDVKMKEKGDIPEGYSVSREKKERFSLILESASTNQTSMYLCASSLDAWRNSPLHFGNGTRLTVT.

V and J are TRBV9 and TRBJ2-3, with 7 bases that match TRBD2. The CDR3 is 12 amino acids. Trimming cost V 7 bases and J 6 bases; bases outside gene matches: 5. Per germline, CDR1 SGDLS and CDR2 YYNGEE. DNA of the CDR3: TGTGCCAGCGGAGCGGGAATTGATACGCAGTATTTT. This gives the protein CASGAGIDTQYF.

The chain is built from TRBV30 and TRBJ2-5, with 8 bases aligning to TRBD2. Germline values: CDR1 GTSNPN, CDR2 SVGIG (reference sequence). V was pared by 2 bases and J by 2 bases, with 7 bases of the junction left unmatched. The CDR3 totals 15 residues. The DNA of the CDR3 is TGTGCCTGGAGTCCAATAGCGGGGTTTCAAGAGACCCAGTACTTC. This translates into CAWSPIAGFQETQYF. Variable domain in full (rest from reference TRBV30 and TRBJ2-5): SQTIHQWPATLVQPVGSPLSLECTVEGTSNPNLYWYRQAAGRGLQLLFYSVGIGQISSEVPQNLSASRPQDRQFILSSKKLLLSDSGFYLCAWSPIAGFQETQYFGPGTRLLVL.

The J gene is TRBJ2-7, the V gene TRBV9; D possibly matches TRBD1 or TRBD2 (5 bases each). The CDR3 covers 15 residues. The germline V gene has CDR1 SGDLS and CDR2 YYNGEE. The V end was cut by 1 base, the J end by 0 bases, with 11 bases between. The CDR3 reads CASSVNEGPSYEQYF. CDR3 nucleotides: TGTGCCAGCAGCGTAAATGAGGGGCCCTCCTACGAGCAGTACTTC.

This clone was counted once. The same CDR3 arises from other DNA sequences in this sample as well. This chain links TRBV10-3 with TRBJ1-2; tentatively, D is TRBD1 (6 bases). The CDR3 runs 15 residues. Germline values: CDR1 ENHRY, CDR2 SYGVKD. V was trimmed by 4 bases and J by 4 bases, leaving 16 bases between them. CDR3 sequence: CAISGGQGPSYGYTF. As DNA, the CDR3 is TGTGCCATCAGTGGGGGGCAGGGGCCGTCCTATGGCTACACCTTC.

V is TRBV7-2 and J is TRBJ2-1; D is unclear. The CDR3 covers 17 residues. Germline CDR1 reads SGHTA; CDR2 reads FQGNSA. The ends were cut back, 5 bases at V and 1 base at J, with 18 bases in the middle. CDR3 DNA: TGTGCCAGCAGCCTAAACCATCCCCTATCTTCCTACAATGAGCAGTTCTTC. Translating gives CASSLNHPLSSYNEQFF.

The rearrangement uses TRBV6-6 and TRBJ1-4; D is ambiguous. The length of the CDR3 is 15 residues. In germline, CDR1 is MNHNY, CDR2 SVGAGI (reference sequence). Trimming cost V 2 bases and J 6 bases, with 13 bases left between them. CDR3 in amino acids: CASSYGVASDEKLFF. The CDR3 DNA sequence: TGTGCCAGCAGTTACGGGGTGGCTTCGGATGAAAAACTGTTTTTT.